The T cell receptor (beta chain) described here comes from a study of a mutant IDH1 vaccine in newly diagnosed glioma. Study-wide findings and caveats: Evidence of vaccine-induced immune responses was documented in 85% to 95% of patients. The authors found pseudoprogression apparently unrelated to changes in top peripheral T cell clonotypes.

CDR1 is MNHEY, CDR2 SVGAGI, per germline. The CDR3 sequence is 13 residues long. Trimming at V came to 4 bases and at J to 2 bases, leaving 1 base not matched to a gene. Profiled with immunoSEQ multiplex PCR; TCRdb holds only in-frame clones, not every one. The sample lists under 40,000 clones, approximately 82% seen once, with approximately 6.9% in the top ten. The time point is: week 35, safety follow-up. A single vaccine dose contained 300 ug of mutant IDH1 20-mer peptide, and topical imiquimod was used with it. For this clone: Its target is unknown.

The chain combines TRBV6-5 with TRBJ2-7; TRBD2 matches 8 bases. The sequence derives from a woman under 30 with glioma. The sequenced sample was PBMCs, obtained from a glioma patient whose treatment included an IDH1 peptide vaccine. The CDR3 nucleotides read TGTGCCAGCAGTTTTAGCGGGGCCTACGAGCAGTACTTC. Translation gives CASSFSGAYEQYF.